This T cell receptor beta chain derives from a study of immune evolution from preneoplasia to lung adenocarcinoma. TCRdb keeps only in-frame clones here, not all; method: immunoSEQ multiplex PCR. The sample shows around 16,000 clones, 86% of them seen only once. The CDR3 loop spans 15 amino acids. Germline-derived CDR1 and CDR2 are SGHTA and FQGNSA. The V end lost 2 bases, the J end lost 1 base, and 9 bases lay between the germline ends. This clone was seen more than once but under ten times. This TCR came from a person aged 65-85 years with invasive lung adenocarcinoma. The rearrangement links TRBV7-2 to TRBJ1-3; D is unresolved. The specimen sequenced was FFPE invasive lung adenocarcinoma tissue. In nucleotides, the CDR3 is TGTGCCAGCAGCTTATTCGTGGCGTCTGGAAACACCATATATTTT. Its protein product is CASSLFVASGNTIYF.